This T cell receptor beta chain was recorded in a study of somatic mutations in cytotoxic T cells in rheumatoid arthritis. A remark on this clone: Its antigen is unidentified.

CDR3 length: 13 residues. The germline V gene has CDR1 SGDLS and CDR2 YYNGEE. Trimming cost V 3 bases and J 3 bases, with 8 bases left between them. Overall study findings and caveats: CD8+ clonality rose with age in rheumatoid arthritis patients, not healthy controls.

The data were produced by immunoSEQ multiplex PCR, yet TCRdb's version contains in-frame clones alone and is incomplete. The table includes about 20,000 clones, roughly 84% detected once. The sequence was obtained from a woman aged 45-65 years in good health. The gene calls are TRBV9 and TRBJ2-3, with a weak D call TRBD2 (5 bases). Source material: CD8+ T cells sorted from blood. For the CDR3, the DNA is TGTGCCAGCAGCGCCCGGACTACAGATACGCAGTATTTT. Its protein product is CASSARTTDTQYF. The variable domain in full, with the rest retrieved from reference TRBV9 and TRBJ2-3, is DSGVTQTPKHLITATGQRVTLRCSPRSGDLSVYWYQQSLDQGLQFLIQYYNGEERAKGNILERFSAQQFPDLHSELNLSSLELGDSALYFCASSARTTDTQYFGPGTRLTVL.